The rows below give T cell receptor beta chains drawn from one sample of a study of shared clonotypes between healthy human individuals. Produced via immunoSEQ multiplex PCR; TCRdb's table is partial and in-frame only. The top ten hold around 0.13% of the sample, which has over 2 million clones, approximately 95% seen once. Material: naive CD4+ T cells sorted from blood. These receptor sequences come from a man younger than 30 in good health. Each CDR3 is given with its conserved first and last residue. D genes are given only for firm matches. Clone sizes are given selectively: once, few, many, or a class where the clone is expanded.

J,D,V,size,length,CDR3,DNA
TRBJ2-1,TRBD1,TRBV2,.,15,CASSRDRGSYNEQFF,TGTGCCAGCAGTAGGGACAGGGGGTCTTACAATGAGCAGTTCTTC
TRBJ2-1,TRBD2,TRBV19,.,15,CASSTRLASPDEQFF,TGTGCCAGTAGTACCAGACTAGCGAGTCCCGATGAGCAGTTCTTC
TRBJ2-7,.,TRBV30,.,12,CAWTGDSYEQYF,TGTGCCTGGACGGGGGACTCCTACGAGCAGTACTTC
TRBJ2-7,.,TRBV10-2,.,13,CASSDNYRYEQYF,TGCGCCAGCAGTGATAATTACCGCTACGAGCAGTACTTC
TRBJ2-2,.,TRBV6-6,.,13,CASSYTGTGELFF,TGTGCCAGCAGTTACACAGGCACCGGGGAGCTGTTTTTT
TRBJ2-2,.,TRBV6-5,.,14,CASSRTTQGGELFF,TGTGCCAGCAGTAGAACCACCCAAGGAGGGGAGCTGTTTTTT
TRBJ2-7,.,TRBV10-2,.,13,CASRGTDAYEQYF,TGCGCCAGCAGGGGGACGGACGCCTACGAGCAGTACTTC
TRBJ1-4,.,TRBV6-5,.,14,CASRTGQTNEKLFF,TGTGCCAGCAGAACTGGACAGACTAATGAAAAACTGTTTTTT
TRBJ2-1,.,TRBV11-2,.,14,CASSRLTTYNEQFF,TGTGCCAGCAGCCGCCTGACCACGTACAATGAGCAGTTCTTC
TRBJ2-4,.,TRBV5-1,.,16,CASSSGEGKGKNIQYF,TGCGCCAGCAGCTCGGGTGAGGGAAAGGGCAAAAACATTCAGTACTTC
TRBJ2-6,.,TRBV10-3,.,15,CAISAGASGANVLTF,TGTGCCATCAGTGCGGGGGCTAGTGGGGCCAACGTCCTGACTTTC
TRBJ2-7,.,TRBV7-2,.,14,CASTWGIGTYEQYF,TGTGCCAGCACCTGGGGGATAGGGACCTACGAGCAGTACTTC
TRBJ1-5,.,TRBV30,.,13,CAWSQNINQPQHF,TGTGCCTGGAGTCAAAATATAAATCAGCCCCAGCATTTT
TRBJ2-7,TRBD1,TRBV10-3,.,13,CAISEDRDYEQYF,TGTGCCATCAGTGAAGACAGGGACTACGAGCAGTACTTC
TRBJ2-2,TRBD1,TRBV6-6,.,14,CASRGQGDTGELFF,TGTGCCAGCAGGGGACAGGGTGACACCGGGGAGCTGTTTTTT
TRBJ2-3,.,TRBV29-1,once,16,CSVDKAALSGTDTQYF,TGCAGCGTTGACAAGGCGGCCCTTTCGGGCACAGATACGCAGTATTTT
TRBJ1-1,.,TRBV11-2,.,15,CASMVHPRSMARAFF,TGTGCCAGCATGGTCCACCCCCGATCTATGGCCCGGGCTTTCTTT
TRBJ1-5,TRBD1,TRBV5-1,.,15,CASSSTGLGNQPQHF,TGCGCCAGCAGCTCGACAGGGTTGGGCAATCAGCCCCAGCATTTT
TRBJ2-5,.,TRBV6-1,once,17,CASSELLWDSTQETQYF,TGTGCCAGCAGTGAACTCTTATGGGACTCCACCCAAGAGACCCAGTACTTC
TRBJ1-2,TRBD1,TRBV9,.,13,CASSATGVWGYTF,TGTGCCAGCAGCGCGACAGGGGTGTGGGGCTACACCTTC
TRBJ2-2,TRBD1,TRBV6-4,.,14,CASSETGAPGELFF,TGTGCCAGCAGTGAAACAGGGGCCCCCGGGGAGCTGTTTTTT
TRBJ1-2,.,TRBV6-6,.,15,CASIMPGNNNYGYTF,TGTGCCAGCATCATGCCAGGGAATAATAACTATGGCTACACCTTC
TRBJ2-6,.,TRBV6-5,.,14,CASSYLSGANVLTF,TGTGCCAGCAGTTACTTATCTGGGGCCAACGTCCTGACTTTC
TRBJ2-3,.,TRBV5-4,.,15,CASSLGLGSTDTQYF,TGTGCCAGCAGCTTGGGATTAGGGAGCACAGATACGCAGTATTTT
TRBJ1-4,.,TRBV5-4,.,15,CASSSRTATNEKLFF,TGTGCCAGCAGCTCCAGGACAGCAACTAATGAAAAACTGTTTTTT
TRBJ1-4,.,TRBV7-9,.,13,CASSLVRGEKLFF,TGTGCCAGCAGCTTAGTACGGGGTGAAAAACTGTTTTTT
TRBJ2-2,TRBD1,TRBV30,.,15,CAWSVRDRGTGELFF,TGTGCCTGGAGTGTACGGGACAGGGGCACCGGGGAGCTGTTTTTT
TRBJ2-2,.,TRBV6-1,.,16,CASSVAGSLSTGELFF,TGTGCCAGCAGTGTTGCGGGGTCATTATCTACCGGGGAGCTGTTTTTT
TRBJ2-5,.,TRBV7-9,.,15,CASSLPLPQGETQYF,TGTGCCAGCAGCTTACCGCTGCCCCAGGGTGAGACCCAGTACTTC
TRBJ1-1,TRBD1,TRBV7-2,.,16,CASSQRTGALNTEAFF,TGTGCCAGCAGCCAGAGGACAGGGGCGTTGAACACTGAAGCTTTCTTT
TRBJ1-5,.,TRBV7-2,.,14,CASSLGGGNQPQHF,TGTGCCAGCAGCTTAGGAGGGGGCAATCAGCCCCAGCATTTT
TRBJ2-5,TRBD2,TRBV18,.,17,CASSSGTIGTGQETQYF,TGTGCCAGCTCATCCGGGACTATCGGCACGGGGCAAGAGACCCAGTACTTC
TRBJ2-1,.,TRBV6-4,.,16,CASSGVGGFTYNEQFF,TGTGCCAGCAGTGGAGTTGGGGGCTTTACCTACAATGAGCAGTTCTTC
TRBJ1-5,.,TRBV5-1,.,14,CASSPDSPDQPQHF,TGCGCCAGCAGCCCGGACAGCCCAGACCAGCCCCAGCATTTT
TRBJ2-3,.,TRBV18,.,14,CASSPTAITDTQYF,TGTGCCAGCTCACCGACAGCTATCACAGATACGCAGTATTTT
TRBJ2-5,.,TRBV7-9,.,16,CASSRVGATSRETQYF,TGTGCCAGCAGCCGGGTGGGGGCCACATCCAGAGAGACCCAGTACTTC
TRBJ2-7,.,TRBV5-1,.,14,CASSLMSSSYEQYF,TGCGCTAGCAGCTTGATGAGTAGCTCCTACGAGCAGTACTTC
TRBJ1-3,.,TRBV6-6,.,13,CAAGRYSGNTIYF,TGTGCCGCGGGGCGGTACTCTGGAAACACCATATATTTT
TRBJ1-1,.,TRBV19,.,13,CASTSRGNTEAFF,TGTGCCAGTACCTCCAGGGGGAACACTGAAGCTTTCTTT
TRBJ2-7,TRBD2,TRBV12-5,.,16,CASGLSSGPIGYEQYF,TGTGCTAGTGGTTTGTCTAGCGGGCCGATAGGTTACGAGCAGTACTTC
TRBJ2-7,.,TRBV10-3,.,13,CAISEDRFLEQYF,TGTGCCATCAGTGAGGACAGGTTTCTCGAGCAGTACTTC
TRBJ2-3,.,TRBV7-9,.,16,CASSLAGGPPMHTQYF,TGTGCCAGCAGCTTAGCGGGAGGACCACCCATGCATACGCAGTATTTT